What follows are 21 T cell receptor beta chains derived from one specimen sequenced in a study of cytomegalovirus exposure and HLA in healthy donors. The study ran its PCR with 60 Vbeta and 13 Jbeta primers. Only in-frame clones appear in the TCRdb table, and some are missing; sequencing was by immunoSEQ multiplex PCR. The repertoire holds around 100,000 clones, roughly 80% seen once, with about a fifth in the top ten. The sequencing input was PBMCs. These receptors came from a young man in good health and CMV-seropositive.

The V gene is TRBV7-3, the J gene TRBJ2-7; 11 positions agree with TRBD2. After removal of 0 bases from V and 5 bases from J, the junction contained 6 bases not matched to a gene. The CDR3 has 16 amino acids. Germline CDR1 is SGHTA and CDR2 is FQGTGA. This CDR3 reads CASSLTTGTSGNEQYF. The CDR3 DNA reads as TGTGCCAGCAGCTTAACCACCGGGACTAGCGGCAACGAGCAGTACTTC.

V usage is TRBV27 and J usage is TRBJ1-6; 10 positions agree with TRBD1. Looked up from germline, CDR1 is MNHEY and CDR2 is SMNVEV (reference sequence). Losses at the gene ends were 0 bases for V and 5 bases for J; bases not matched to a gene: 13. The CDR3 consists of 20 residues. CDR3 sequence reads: CASSLSLRQGAPIDNSPLHF. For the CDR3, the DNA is TGTGCCAGCAGTTTATCTCTGAGACAGGGGGCGCCGATCGATAATTCACCCCTCCACTTT.

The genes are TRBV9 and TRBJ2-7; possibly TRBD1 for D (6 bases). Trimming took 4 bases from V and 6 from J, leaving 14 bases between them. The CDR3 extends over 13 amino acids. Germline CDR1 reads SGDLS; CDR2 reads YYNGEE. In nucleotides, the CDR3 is TGTGCCAGCAGCCCCCGATGGACAGCCGAGCAGTACTTC. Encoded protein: CASSPRWTAEQYF.

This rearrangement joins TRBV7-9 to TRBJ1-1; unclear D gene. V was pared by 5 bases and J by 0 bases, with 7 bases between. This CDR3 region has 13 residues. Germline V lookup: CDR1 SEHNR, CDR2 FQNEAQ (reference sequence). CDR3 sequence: CASSVYMNTEAFF. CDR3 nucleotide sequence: TGTGCCAGCAGCGTGTACATGAACACTGAAGCTTTCTTT.

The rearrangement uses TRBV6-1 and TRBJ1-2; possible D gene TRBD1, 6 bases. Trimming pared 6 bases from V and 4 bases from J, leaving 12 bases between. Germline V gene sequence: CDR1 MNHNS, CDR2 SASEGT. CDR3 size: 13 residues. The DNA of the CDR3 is TGTGCCAGCAGCCCGGGGGGGGCCTATGGCTACACCTTC. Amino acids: CASSPGGAYGYTF.

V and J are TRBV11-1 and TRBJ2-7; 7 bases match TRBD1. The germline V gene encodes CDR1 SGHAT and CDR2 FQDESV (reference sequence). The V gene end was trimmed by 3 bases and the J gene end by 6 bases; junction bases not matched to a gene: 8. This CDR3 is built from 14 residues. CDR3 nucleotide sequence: TGTGCCAGCAGCTTCAACCTCTACAGGGGCGAGCAGTACTTC. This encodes CASSFNLYRGEQYF.

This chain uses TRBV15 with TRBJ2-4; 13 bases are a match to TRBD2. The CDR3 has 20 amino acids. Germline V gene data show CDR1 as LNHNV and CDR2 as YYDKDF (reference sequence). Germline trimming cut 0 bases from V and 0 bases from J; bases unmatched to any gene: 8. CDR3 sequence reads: CATSRDIRTSGSLAKNIQYF. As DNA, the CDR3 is TGTGCCACCAGCAGAGATATCAGGACTAGCGGGAGTTTAGCCAAAAACATTCAGTACTTC.

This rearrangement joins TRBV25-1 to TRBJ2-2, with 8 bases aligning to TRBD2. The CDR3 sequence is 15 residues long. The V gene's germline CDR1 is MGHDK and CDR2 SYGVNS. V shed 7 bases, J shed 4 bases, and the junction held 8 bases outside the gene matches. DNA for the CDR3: TGTGCCAGCAATCAAGCGGGAGAGGTCACCGGGGAGCTGTTTTTT. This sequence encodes CASNQAGEVTGELFF.

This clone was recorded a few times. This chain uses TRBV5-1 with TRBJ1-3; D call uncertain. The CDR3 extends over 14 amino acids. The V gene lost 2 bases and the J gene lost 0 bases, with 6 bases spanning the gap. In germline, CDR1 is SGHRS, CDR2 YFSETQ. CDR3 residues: CASSFESSGNTIYF. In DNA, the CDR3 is TGCGCCAGCAGCTTTGAGAGCTCTGGAAACACCATATATTTT.

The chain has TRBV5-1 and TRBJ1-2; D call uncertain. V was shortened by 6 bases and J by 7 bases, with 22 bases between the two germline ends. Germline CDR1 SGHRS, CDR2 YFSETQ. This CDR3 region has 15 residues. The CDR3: CASIPTIGSTFGYTF. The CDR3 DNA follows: TGCGCCAGCATCCCGACAATTGGGTCCACCTTTGGCTACACCTTC.

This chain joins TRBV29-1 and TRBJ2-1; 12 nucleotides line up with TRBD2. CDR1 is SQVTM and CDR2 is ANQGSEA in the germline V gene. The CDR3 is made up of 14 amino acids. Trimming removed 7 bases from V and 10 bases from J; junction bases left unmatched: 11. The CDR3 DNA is TGCAGCGGAGCTAGCGGGAGGGCCGGAGGGGAGCAGTTCTTC. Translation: CSGASGRAGGEQFF.

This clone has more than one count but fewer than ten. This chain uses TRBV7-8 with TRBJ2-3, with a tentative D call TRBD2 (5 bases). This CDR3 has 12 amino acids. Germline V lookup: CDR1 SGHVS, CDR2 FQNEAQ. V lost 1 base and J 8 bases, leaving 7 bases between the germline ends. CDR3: CASSLDGGTQYF. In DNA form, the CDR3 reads TGTGCCAGCAGCTTAGATGGAGGTACGCAGTATTTT. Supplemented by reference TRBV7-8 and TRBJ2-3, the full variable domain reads GAGVSQSPRYKVAKRGQDVALRCDPISGHVSLFWYQQALGQGPEFLTYFQNEAQLDKSGLPSDRFFAERPEGSVSTLKIQRTQQEDSAVYLCASSLDGGTQYFGPGTRLTVL.

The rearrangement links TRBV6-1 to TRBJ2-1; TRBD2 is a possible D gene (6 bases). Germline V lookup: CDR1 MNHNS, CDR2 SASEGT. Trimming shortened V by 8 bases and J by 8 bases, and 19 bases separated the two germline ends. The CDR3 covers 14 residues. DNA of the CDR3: TGTGCCAGCGTGGGGACGGGAGTATTCGATGAGCAGTTCTTC. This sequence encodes CASVGTGVFDEQFF.

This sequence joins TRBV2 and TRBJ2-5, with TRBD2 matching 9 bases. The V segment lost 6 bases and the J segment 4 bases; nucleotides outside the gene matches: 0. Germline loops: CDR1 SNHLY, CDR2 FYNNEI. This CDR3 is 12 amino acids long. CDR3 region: CASRLAGETQYF. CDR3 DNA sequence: TGTGCCAGCAGACTAGCGGGAGAGACCCAGTACTTC. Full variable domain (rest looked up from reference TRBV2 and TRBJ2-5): EPEVTQTPSHQVTQMGQEVILRCVPISNHLYFYWYRQILGQKVEFLVSFYNNEISEKSEIFDDQFSVERPDGSNFTLKIRSTKLEDSAMYFCASRLAGETQYFGPGTRLLVL.

CDR3 coding DNA: TGTGCCAGCTCACCATCGGCGGGAATACGCGAGCAGTACTTC. Translation: CASSPSAGIREQYF. This chain links TRBV18 with TRBJ2-7; possibly TRBD2 for D (6 bases). The CDR3 is 14 amino acids. CDR1 and CDR2 from the germline V gene are KGHSH and LQKENI. V was trimmed by 2 bases and J by 6 bases, leaving 14 bases between them.

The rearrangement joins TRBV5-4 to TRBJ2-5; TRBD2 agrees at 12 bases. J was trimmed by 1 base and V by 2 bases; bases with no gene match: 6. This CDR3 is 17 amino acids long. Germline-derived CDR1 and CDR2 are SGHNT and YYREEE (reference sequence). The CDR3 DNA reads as TGTGCCAGCAGCTTTTCGCTGACTAGCGGGGGCCAAGAGACCCAGTACTTC. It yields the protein CASSFSLTSGGQETQYF.

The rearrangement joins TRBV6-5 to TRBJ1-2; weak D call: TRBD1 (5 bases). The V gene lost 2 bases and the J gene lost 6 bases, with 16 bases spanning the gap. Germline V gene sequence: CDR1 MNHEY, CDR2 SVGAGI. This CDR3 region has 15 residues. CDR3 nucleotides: TGTGCCAGCAGTTACACCATATTGGGGCCGCATGGCTACACCTTC. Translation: CASSYTILGPHGYTF.

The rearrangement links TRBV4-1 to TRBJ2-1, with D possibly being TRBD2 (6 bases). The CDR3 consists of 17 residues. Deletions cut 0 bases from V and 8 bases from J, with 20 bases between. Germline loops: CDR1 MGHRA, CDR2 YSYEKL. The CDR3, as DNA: TGCGCCAGCAGCCAAGAGCCAGCGGGTCACCCGGGCGATGAGCAGTTCTTC. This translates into CASSQEPAGHPGDEQFF.

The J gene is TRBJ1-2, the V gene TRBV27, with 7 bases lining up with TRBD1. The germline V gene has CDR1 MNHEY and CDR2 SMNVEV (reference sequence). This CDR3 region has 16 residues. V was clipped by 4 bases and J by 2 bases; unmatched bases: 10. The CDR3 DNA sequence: TGTGCCAGCAGTTCCACCTTTGGGACAGAGAACTATGGCTACACCTTC. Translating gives CASSSTFGTENYGYTF.

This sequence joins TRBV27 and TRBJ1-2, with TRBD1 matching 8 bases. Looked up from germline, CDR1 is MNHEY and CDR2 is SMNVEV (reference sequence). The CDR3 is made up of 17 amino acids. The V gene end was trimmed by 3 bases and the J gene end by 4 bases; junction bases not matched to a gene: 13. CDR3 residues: CASSFHGDRGLAYGYTF. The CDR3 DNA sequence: TGTGCCAGCAGTTTCCACGGTGACAGGGGATTGGCCTATGGCTACACCTTC.

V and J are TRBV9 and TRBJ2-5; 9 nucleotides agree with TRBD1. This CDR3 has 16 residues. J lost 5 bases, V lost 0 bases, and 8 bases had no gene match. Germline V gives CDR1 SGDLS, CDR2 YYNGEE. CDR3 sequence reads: CASSVGDRAGGETQYF. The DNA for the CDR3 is TGTGCCAGCAGCGTAGGGGACAGGGCCGGCGGGGAGACCCAGTACTTC.